This TCR beta chain was sequenced during a study of cytomegalovirus exposure and HLA in healthy donors. Study-wide background: A subsequent analysis reported that the roughly 130 validation repertoires were produced on the same platform that had also been used for the roughly 670 first-cohort repertoires. Study-wide results and caveats: Researchers catalogued over 150 TCR beta chains as cytomegalovirus-associated. Reportedly, cytomegalovirus status was diagnosed with high sensitivity and specificity.

Points on this clone: Its specificity is not known.

The donors belonged to the roughly 130-subject validation cohort, separate from the roughly 700-subject first cohort. Libraries were prepared by immunoSEQ multiplex PCR; TCRdb keeps only in-frame clonotypes and omits some of them. The table records about 38,000 clones, about 93% of them present only once. CDR3 size: 13 residues. The germline CDR1 and CDR2 sequences are SGHDT and YYEEEE. V lost 3 bases to trimming and J lost 11 bases, with 14 bases between them. This chain joins TRBV5-6 and TRBJ1-4; no reliable D call. Sequenced material: PBMCs. The receptor was isolated from a man aged 18 to 30 in good health and CMV-seronegative. CDR3 sequence (DNA): TGTGCCAGCAGCTCGACCGCCCCCGGGAAACTGTTTTTT. Translation: CASSSTAPGKLFF. Supplemented by reference TRBV5-6 and TRBJ1-4, the full variable domain reads DAGVTQSPTHLIKTRGQQVTLRCSPKSGHDTVSWYQQALGQGPQFIFQYYEEEERQRGNFPDRFSGHQFPNYSSELNVNALLLGDSALYLCASSSTAPGKLFFGSGTQLSVL.